The text below deals with one TCR beta chain. The entry originates in a study of blood T cell repertoires in COVID-19. Trimming took 0 bases from V and 5 from J, leaving 10 bases between them. In germline, CDR1 is MNHEY, CDR2 SVGEGT. The CDR3 totals 14 residues. Original processing methods: Reference gene primer amplification gave nucleated cell count estimates. Sequencing was performed with immunoSEQ multiplex PCR; in TCRdb, only in-frame clones are kept and a portion is missing. That table is the source of V, J and clone size, and D and trimming were worked out from the DNA. The top ten hold roughly 1.9% of the sample, which has 150,000 to 200,000 clones, over 85% seen once.

What was sequenced was peripheral blood. This TCR was recovered from a woman aged 55-69 years with COVID-19, enrolled during active disease. The V call is TRBV6-2 or TRBV6-3, the J call TRBJ2-5; no clear D. This CDR3 reads CASSYSHRRETQYF. The CDR3 region has the DNA TGTGCCAGCAGTTACTCCCACAGACGTGAGACCCAGTACTTC.